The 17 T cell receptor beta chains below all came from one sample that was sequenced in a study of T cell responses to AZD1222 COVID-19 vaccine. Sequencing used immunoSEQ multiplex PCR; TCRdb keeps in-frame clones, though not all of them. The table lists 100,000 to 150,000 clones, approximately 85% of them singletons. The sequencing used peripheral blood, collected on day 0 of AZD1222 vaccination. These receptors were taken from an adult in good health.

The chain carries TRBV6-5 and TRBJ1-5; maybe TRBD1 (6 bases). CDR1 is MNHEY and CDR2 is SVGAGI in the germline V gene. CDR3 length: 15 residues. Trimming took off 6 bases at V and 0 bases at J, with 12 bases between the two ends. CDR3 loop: CASRISGDSNQPQHF. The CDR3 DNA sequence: TGTGCCAGCAGGATATCAGGGGATAGCAATCAGCCCCAGCATTTT.

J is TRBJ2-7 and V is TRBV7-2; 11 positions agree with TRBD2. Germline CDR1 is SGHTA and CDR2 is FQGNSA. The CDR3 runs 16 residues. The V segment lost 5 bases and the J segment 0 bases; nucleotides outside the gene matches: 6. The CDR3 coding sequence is TGTGCCAGCAGCCAATCCGGGACTAGCGGCTCCTACGAGCAGTACTTC. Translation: CASSQSGTSGSYEQYF.

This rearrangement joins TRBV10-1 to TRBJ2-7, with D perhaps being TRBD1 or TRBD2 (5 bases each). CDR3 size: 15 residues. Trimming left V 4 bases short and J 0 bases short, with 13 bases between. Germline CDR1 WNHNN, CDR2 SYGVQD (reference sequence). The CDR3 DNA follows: TGCGCCAGCAGTGGATCGGGGCAATCCTCCTACGAGCAGTACTTC. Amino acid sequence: CASSGSGQSSYEQYF.

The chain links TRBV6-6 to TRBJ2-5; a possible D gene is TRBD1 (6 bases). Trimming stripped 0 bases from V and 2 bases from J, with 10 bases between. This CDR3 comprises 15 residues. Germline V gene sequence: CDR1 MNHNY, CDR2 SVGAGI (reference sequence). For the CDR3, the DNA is TGTGCCAGCAGTTACTCGGGTGGACAGCAAGAGACCCAGTACTTC. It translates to CASSYSGGQQETQYF.

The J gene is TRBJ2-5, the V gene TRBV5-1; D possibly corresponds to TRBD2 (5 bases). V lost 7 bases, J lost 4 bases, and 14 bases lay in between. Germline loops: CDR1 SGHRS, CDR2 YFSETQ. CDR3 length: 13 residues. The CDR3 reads CASGRGLGETQYF. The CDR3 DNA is TGCGCCAGCGGACGGGGTTTAGGAGAGACCCAGTACTTC.

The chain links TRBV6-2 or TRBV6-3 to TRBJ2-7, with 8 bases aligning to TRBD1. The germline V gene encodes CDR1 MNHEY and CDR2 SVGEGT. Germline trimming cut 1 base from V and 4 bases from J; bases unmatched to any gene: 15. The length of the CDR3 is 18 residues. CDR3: CASSYFNPNPGQVYEQYF. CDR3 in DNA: TGTGCCAGCAGTTACTTCAACCCAAATCCGGGACAGGTATACGAGCAGTACTTC.

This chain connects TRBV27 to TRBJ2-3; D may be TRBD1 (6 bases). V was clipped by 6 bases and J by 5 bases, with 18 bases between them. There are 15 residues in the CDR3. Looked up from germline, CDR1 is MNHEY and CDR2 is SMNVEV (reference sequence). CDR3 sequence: CASSPTGRRGDTQYF. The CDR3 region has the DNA TGTGCCAGCAGCCCCACAGGCCGCAGGGGAGATACGCAGTATTTT.

DNA for the CDR3: TGTGCCAGCAGCTTTGCTCGCTCGATTAGGGAGCAGTACTTC. It yields the protein CASSFARSIREQYF. The chain employs TRBV7-2 and TRBJ2-7; no definite D call. V was clipped by 3 bases and J by 7 bases, with 16 bases between them. The germline gives CDR1 SGHTA, CDR2 FQGNSA. The CDR3 extends over 14 amino acids.

In nucleotides, the CDR3 is TGTGCCAGCTCACCAGGGACAGGAGAGGCCTATGGCTACACCTTC. Amino acids: CASSPGTGEAYGYTF. The chain combines TRBV18 with TRBJ1-2, with TRBD1 matching 8 bases. The trim removed 2 bases at V and 4 bases at J, leaving 6 bases unmatched. The CDR3 is 15 residues long. Germline CDR1 and CDR2: KGHSH and LQKENI.

CDR3 coding DNA: TGTGCCAGCAGCTTCGCGGGGACCTACGAGCAGTACTTC. This codes for CASSFAGTYEQYF. The chain links TRBV7-2 to TRBJ2-7; tentatively, D is TRBD2 (6 bases). V was pared by 3 bases and J by 2 bases, with 8 bases between. The CDR3 runs 13 residues. CDR1 and CDR2 from the germline V gene are SGHTA and FQGNSA.

CDR3 nucleotides: TGTGCCACCAGTGGTGGTAGCTTGACAGATACGCAGTATTTT. Its translation is CATSGGSLTDTQYF. This chain links TRBV24-1 with TRBJ2-3; D uncertain. The CDR3 contains 14 residues. Germline V CDR1 and CDR2: KGHDR, SFDVKD. Trimming removed 5 bases from V and 3 bases from J, with 11 bases in between.

The CDR3 DNA follows: TGTGCCAGCAGTGATTGGGACGGCTCCTACAATGAGCAGTTCTTC. This translates into CASSDWDGSYNEQFF. The V gene is TRBV2, the J gene TRBJ2-1; the D gene could be TRBD1 or TRBD2 (5 bases each). Between the trimmed V and J ends, which lost 3 bases and 0 bases, there was a span of 9 bases. CDR3 length equals 15 residues. Germline V gene lookup returns CDR1 SNHLY and CDR2 FYNNEI.

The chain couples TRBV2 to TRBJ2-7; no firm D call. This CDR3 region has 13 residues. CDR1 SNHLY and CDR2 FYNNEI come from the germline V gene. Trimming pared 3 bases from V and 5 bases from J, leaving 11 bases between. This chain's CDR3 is CASSDSGFHEQYF. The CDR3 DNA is TGTGCCAGCAGTGATTCTGGTTTTCACGAGCAGTACTTC.

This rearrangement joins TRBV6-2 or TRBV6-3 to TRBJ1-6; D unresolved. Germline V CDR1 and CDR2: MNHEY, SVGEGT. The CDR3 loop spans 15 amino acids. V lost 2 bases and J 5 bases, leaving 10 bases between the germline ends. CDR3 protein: CASSYATVDNSPLHF. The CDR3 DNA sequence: TGTGCCAGCAGTTACGCGACTGTAGATAATTCACCCCTCCACTTT.

The CDR3 loop is CASSFAGGQNIQYF. For the CDR3, the DNA is TGTGCCAGCAGTTTTGCCGGGGGGCAAAACATTCAGTACTTC. The chain links TRBV28 to TRBJ2-4, with D possibly TRBD2 on 7 matching bases. Germline CDR1 is MDHEN and CDR2 is SYDVKM. The CDR3 covers 14 residues. V was shortened by 3 bases and J by 5 bases, with 11 bases between the two germline ends.

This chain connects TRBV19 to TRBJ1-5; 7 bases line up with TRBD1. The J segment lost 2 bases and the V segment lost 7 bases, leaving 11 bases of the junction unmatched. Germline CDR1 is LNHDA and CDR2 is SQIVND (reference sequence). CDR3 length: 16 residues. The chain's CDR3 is CASNSRGRGGNQPQHF. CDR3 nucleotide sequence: TGTGCCAGTAATTCAAGGGGCAGGGGGGGCAATCAGCCCCAGCATTTT. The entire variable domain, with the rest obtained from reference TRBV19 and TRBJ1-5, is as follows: DGGITQSPKYLFRKEGQNVTLSCEQNLNHDAMYWYRQDPGQGLRLIYYSQIVNDFQKGDIAEGYSVSREKKESFPLTVTSAQKNPTAFYLCASNSRGRGGNQPQHFGDGTRLSIL.

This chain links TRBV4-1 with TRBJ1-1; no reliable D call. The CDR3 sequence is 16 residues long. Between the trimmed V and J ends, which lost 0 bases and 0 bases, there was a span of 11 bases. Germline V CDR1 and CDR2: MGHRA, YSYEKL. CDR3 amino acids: CASSQDAGRMNTEAFF. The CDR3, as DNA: TGCGCCAGCAGCCAAGATGCGGGAAGGATGAACACTGAAGCTTTCTTT.